The clone carrying this TCR beta chain has at least ten counts. TCRdb ran MiXCR on the PCR reads and lists one entry per CDR3 protein. The table records 70,000 to 90,000 distinct CDR3 sequences, around 23% of them present only once. The data were taken from a study of molecular identifiers for immune sequencing clone quantification. The germline CDR1 and CDR2 sequences are MNHEY and SVGAGI. CDR3 length equals 16 residues. The trim removed 4 bases at V and 2 bases at J, leaving 7 bases unmatched. The J gene is TRBJ2-3, the V gene TRBV6-5; 9 bases fit TRBD2. The clonotype comes from a human donor in good health. Some libraries in this study had Jurkat cell RNA spiked in. Sequenced: naive CD8+ T cells from blood, with Jurkat cell RNA spiked in. Described subset: FACS-sorted CD8+CD4-CCR7+CD45RA+ naive T cells. In DNA, the CDR3 is TGTGCCAGCAGTTCGACTAGCGGAGATAACACAGATACGCAGTATTTT. Protein product: CASSSTSGDNTDTQYF.